This is a list of T cell receptor beta chains from one sample in a study of regulatory T cells in long-lasting Graves disease. One entry per CDR3 protein results from TCRdb running MiXCR on the multiplex PCR reads. The table shows about 620,000 distinct CDR3 sequences, with roughly 15% occurring only once. Separately, the same data were catalogued under a study of T cells in Graves' hyperthyroidism and ophthalmopathy.

This sample comprised peripheral blood mononuclear cells (PBMCs), obtained at new diagnosis, from a patient treated with antithyroid drugs. The receptors originated from a woman younger than 45 with Graves disease. CDR3s include the opening cysteine and the closing phenylalanine or tryptophan. D genes are given only for firm matches. Clone sizes are given selectively: once, few, many, or a class where the clone is expanded.

d_call clone_size j_call v_call cdr3_aa cdr3_nt
. many TRBJ1-1 TRBV7-9 CASVYMNTEAFF TGTGCCAGCGTTTATATGAACACTGAAGCTTTCTTT
. . TRBJ2-6 TRBV30 CAWASTGRIGANVLTF TGTGCCTGGGCCTCAACAGGCAGGATTGGGGCCAACGTCCTGACTTTC
. few TRBJ2-1 TRBV18 CASSPLGHDEQFF TGTGCCAGCTCGCCCTTAGGACACGATGAGCAGTTCTTC
TRBD1 few TRBJ2-1 TRBV7-2 CASSRGDRLTEQFF TGTGCCAGCAGCCGCGGGGACAGGCTCACTGAGCAGTTCTTC
. many TRBJ1-4 TRBV6-1 CASNIGREKLFF TGTGCCAGCAATATCGGGCGGGAAAAACTGTTTTTT
TRBD2 few TRBJ2-3 TRBV24-1 CATSDTTSGLDTQYF TGTGCCACCAGTGATACGACTAGCGGATTAGATACGCAGTATTTT
. . TRBJ1-4 TRBV29-1 CSVMAGSTNEKLFF TGCAGCGTAATGGCCGGGTCTACTAATGAAAAACTGTTTTTT
TRBD1 . TRBJ1-1 TRBV20-1 CSASQGVMTEAFF TGCAGTGCTAGCCAGGGGGTGATGACTGAAGCTTTCTTT
TRBD2 few TRBJ2-1 TRBV20-1 CSAPGLAGVSEQFF TGCAGTGCCCCGGGACTAGCGGGAGTCAGTGAGCAGTTCTTC
TRBD1 few TRBJ2-5 TRBV15 CATSRDQAGTGEETQYF TGTGCCACCAGCAGAGATCAGGCCGGGACAGGGGAAGAGACCCAGTACTTC
. few TRBJ2-7 TRBV10-3 CATRGQKYEQYF TGTGCCACGCGCGGACAGAAATACGAGCAGTACTTC
. many TRBJ2-5 TRBV19 CASSILEGETQYF TGTGCCAGTAGTATACTTGAGGGAGAGACCCAGTACTTC
. many TRBJ2-6 TRBV6-1 CASSPPPPDRPSSGANVLTF TGTGCCAGCAGCCCACCCCCCCCCGACAGGCCGAGCTCTGGGGCCAACGTCCTGACTTTC
TRBD1 many TRBJ1-5 TRBV2 CASSEGAGGYSNQPQHF TGTGCCAGCAGTGAAGGGGCAGGGGGATATAGCAATCAGCCCCAGCATTTT
. many TRBJ1-5 TRBV28 CASSLFSFQGPQHF TGTGCCAGCAGTTTATTCTCGTTTCAAGGGCCCCAGCATTTT
TRBD2 many TRBJ2-1 TRBV2 CASGLAGGGANEQFF TGTGCCAGCGGCCTAGCGGGGGGAGGGGCGAATGAGCAGTTCTTC
TRBD1 many TRBJ2-5 TRBV20-1 CSAKTGQETQYF TGCAGTGCCAAGACAGGGCAAGAGACCCAGTACTTC
TRBD2 many TRBJ2-2 TRBV28 CASKPGLAGFTGELFF TGTGCCAGCAAGCCCGGGCTAGCGGGATTCACCGGGGAGCTGTTTTTT
TRBD2 . TRBJ2-1 TRBV9 CASSQDRGLAGGHRGNEQFF TGTGCCAGCAGCCAAGATCGCGGGTTAGCGGGAGGGCACAGGGGTAATGAGCAGTTCTTC
. . TRBJ2-1 TRBV5-6 CASTKSPLFHEQFF TGTGCCAGCACCAAAAGTCCACTGTTTCATGAGCAGTTCTTC
. few TRBJ1-1 TRBV30 CAWRGADTEAFF TGTGCCTGGAGGGGGGCCGACACTGAAGCTTTCTTT
. . TRBJ1-4 TRBV7-9 CASSPSGVANEKLFF TGTGCCAGCAGCCCGAGTGGGGTAGCTAATGAAAAACTGTTTTTT
. . TRBJ2-7 TRBV27 CASSLSFGRPYEQYF TGTGCCAGCAGTTTAAGCTTCGGGCGACCCTACGAGCAGTACTTC
TRBD2 . TRBJ2-1 TRBV4-1 CASSHRREGNNEQFF TGCGCCAGCAGCCACCGGCGGGAGGGAAACAATGAGCAGTTCTTC
TRBD1 many TRBJ1-2 TRBV28 CASTDGTGGASYTF TGTGCCAGCACCGATGGAACAGGGGGCGCGAGCTACACCTTC
. . TRBJ2-1 TRBV24-1 CATSDFVRANEQFF TGTGCCACCAGTGATTTCGTCAGGGCCAATGAGCAGTTCTTC
TRBD1 many TRBJ1-1 TRBV27 CASSLRGGRTEAFF TGTGCCAGCAGTTTAAGAGGGGGCCGCACTGAAGCTTTCTTT
. few TRBJ2-7 TRBV5-8 CASGQLEFYEQYF TGTGCCAGCGGACAGTTAGAATTCTACGAGCAGTACTTC
TRBD1 . TRBJ2-2 TRBV28 CASSSDRGINTGELFF TGTGCCAGCAGTTCGGACAGGGGAATCAACACCGGGGAGCTGTTTTTT
. few TRBJ1-2 TRBV28 CASSTATEYGYTF TGTGCCAGCAGTACCGCGACAGAATATGGCTACACCTTC
TRBD1 many TRBJ2-7 TRBV2 CASRGQGGRYEQYF TGTGCCAGCAGGGGACAGGGCGGCCGGTACGAGCAGTACTTC
. . TRBJ2-7 TRBV5-1 CASSLEWGATYEQYF TGCGCCAGCAGCTTGGAATGGGGGGCCACCTACGAGCAGTACTTC
. many TRBJ1-2 TRBV6-1 CASGAKAGETF TGTGCCAGCGGTGCCAAGGCTGGAGAAACCTTC
. . TRBJ2-4 TRBV3-1 CASSQGEGKNIQYF TGTGCCAGCAGCCAAGGCGAGGGAAAAAACATTCAGTACTTC
. . TRBJ2-5 TRBV12-3/TRBV12-4 CASSHNREPPGETQYF TGTGCCAGCAGCCATAACCGGGAGCCCCCGGGGGAGACCCAGTACTTC
TRBD2 few TRBJ2-1 TRBV5-1 CASSLAGVTEQFF TGCGCCAGCTCCCTAGCGGGAGTTACTGAGCAGTTCTTC
TRBD1 few TRBJ2-7 TRBV13 CASSPPGQFYYEQYF TGTGCCAGCAGTCCTCCGGGACAGTTTTACTACGAGCAGTACTTC
. many TRBJ2-7 TRBV29-1 CSARGRDKPPYEQYF TGCAGCGCCCGGGGGAGGGACAAGCCTCCCTACGAGCAGTACTTC
. few TRBJ2-1 TRBV5-4 CASSGTGGIYNEQFF TGTGCCAGCAGCGGGACGGGGGGCATCTACAATGAGCAGTTCTTC
. few TRBJ1-1 TRBV6-4 CASSDSGKGSTEAFF TGTGCCAGCAGTGACTCTGGTAAGGGTTCCACTGAAGCTTTCTTT
TRBD1 many TRBJ1-1 TRBV19 CASSTGTGSWYTEAFF TGTGCCAGTAGTACGGGGACAGGGAGTTGGTACACTGAAGCTTTCTTT
TRBD1 many TRBJ2-5 TRBV12-3/TRBV12-4 CATSTSGGALETQYF TGTGCCACCTCCACGTCAGGGGGTGCTTTGGAGACCCAGTACTTC
. many TRBJ1-4 TRBV2 CAIATFLNEKLFF TGTGCCATCGCCACCTTTCTTAATGAAAAACTGTTTTTT